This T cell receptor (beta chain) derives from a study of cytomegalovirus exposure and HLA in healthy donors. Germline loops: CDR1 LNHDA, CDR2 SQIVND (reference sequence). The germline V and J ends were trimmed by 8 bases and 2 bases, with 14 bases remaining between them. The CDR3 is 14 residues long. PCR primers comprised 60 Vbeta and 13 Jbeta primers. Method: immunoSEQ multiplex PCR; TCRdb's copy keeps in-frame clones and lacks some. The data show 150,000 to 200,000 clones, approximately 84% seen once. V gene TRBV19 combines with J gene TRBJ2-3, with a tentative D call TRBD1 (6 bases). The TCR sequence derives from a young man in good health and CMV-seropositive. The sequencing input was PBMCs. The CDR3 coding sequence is TGTGCCAGTCAAAAGGGGGTAACCACAGATACGCAGTATTTT. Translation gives CASQKGVTTDTQYF.